This T cell receptor beta chain was sequenced in a study of PD-L1 blockade in urothelial cancer. On the study more broadly: Starting in about 2014, patients were given atezolizumab (1,200 mg intravenously every 3 weeks). Between 0 and 3 chemotherapy regimens preceded treatment for each patient.

The time point is: peripheral blood 6 weeks after treatment start. Urothelial carcinoma in patients was locally advanced or metastatic. A total of 1 to 8 samples per patient were collected pretreatment and on-treatment. CDR3 length: 12 amino acids. Between the trimmed V and J ends, which lost 5 bases and 8 bases, there was a span of 9 bases. From germline, CDR1 is SGHTA and CDR2 FQGNSA. Sequencing used immunoSEQ multiplex PCR; TCRdb keeps in-frame clones, though not all of them. The profile shows about 50,000 clones, approximately 85% of them singletons. The chain carries TRBV7-2 and TRBJ2-2, with D possibly being TRBD2 (5 bases). Sample: PBMCs, taken around atezolizumab (anti-PD-L1) treatment. The TCR was taken from a man aged 45-60 years with urothelial cancer. The CDR3 sequence: CASSRGAGELFF. The CDR3 nucleotides are TGTGCCAGCAGCCGGGGAGCGGGGGAGCTGTTTTTT.